The sequence of this T cell receptor (beta chain) was determined in a study of blood T cells in healthy people across ages. It was with a sample-barcoded 5' primer and a J-beta primer mix that a second PCR of roughly 6 to 12 cycles was run. Researchers report that a template-switch adaptor with 12 random nucleotides tagged each cDNA molecule. TCRdb re-analysed the 5' RACE reads in MiXCR, keeping a single row per CDR3 protein. The sample yields about 1.5 million distinct CDR3 sequences, 42% seen once. This clonotype has a single count. The sequencing sample was made of blood. This TCR came from a woman younger than 30 in good health.

The CDR3 reads CASSPADAVAGGTYNEQFF. The CDR3, as DNA: TGTGCCAGCAGTCCCGCAGATGCGGTAGCGGGAGGTACCTACAATGAGCAGTTCTTC. The chain is built from TRBV6-1 and TRBJ2-1; TRBD2 matches 10 bases. This CDR3 is built from 19 residues. The V gene end was trimmed by 5 bases and the J gene end by 2 bases; junction bases not matched to a gene: 15. Germline loops: CDR1 MNHNS, CDR2 SASEGT.